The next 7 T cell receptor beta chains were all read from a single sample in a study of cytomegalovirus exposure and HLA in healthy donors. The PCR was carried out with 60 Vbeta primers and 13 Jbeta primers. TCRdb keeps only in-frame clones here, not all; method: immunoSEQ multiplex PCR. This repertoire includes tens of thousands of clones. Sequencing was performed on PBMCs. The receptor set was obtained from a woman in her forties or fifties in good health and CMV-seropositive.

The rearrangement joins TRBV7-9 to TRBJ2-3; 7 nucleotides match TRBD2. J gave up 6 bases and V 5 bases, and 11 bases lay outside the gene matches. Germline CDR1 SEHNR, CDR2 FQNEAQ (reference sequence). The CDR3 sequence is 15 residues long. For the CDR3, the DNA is TGTGCCAGCAGCCAGAAGCGGTTGGGAGGGGATACGCAGTATTTT. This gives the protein CASSQKRLGGDTQYF.

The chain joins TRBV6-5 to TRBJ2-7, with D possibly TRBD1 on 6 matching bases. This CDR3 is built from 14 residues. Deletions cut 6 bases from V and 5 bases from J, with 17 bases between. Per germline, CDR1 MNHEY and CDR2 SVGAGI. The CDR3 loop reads CASSPTSSGDEQYF. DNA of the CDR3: TGTGCCAGCAGCCCCACTAGTTCAGGGGACGAGCAGTACTTC.

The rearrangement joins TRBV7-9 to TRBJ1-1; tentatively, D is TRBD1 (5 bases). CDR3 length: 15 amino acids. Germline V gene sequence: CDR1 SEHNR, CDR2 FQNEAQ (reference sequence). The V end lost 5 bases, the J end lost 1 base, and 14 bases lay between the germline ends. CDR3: CASSLSGGGNTEAFF. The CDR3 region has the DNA TGTGCCAGCAGCCTTAGCGGGGGAGGGAACACTGAAGCTTTCTTT.

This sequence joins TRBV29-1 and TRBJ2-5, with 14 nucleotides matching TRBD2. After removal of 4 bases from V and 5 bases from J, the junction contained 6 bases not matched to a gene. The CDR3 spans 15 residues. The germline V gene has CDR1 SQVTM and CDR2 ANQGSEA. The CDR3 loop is CSVVPGLAGVETQYF. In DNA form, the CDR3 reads TGCAGCGTTGTGCCGGGACTAGCGGGAGTGGAGACCCAGTACTTC.

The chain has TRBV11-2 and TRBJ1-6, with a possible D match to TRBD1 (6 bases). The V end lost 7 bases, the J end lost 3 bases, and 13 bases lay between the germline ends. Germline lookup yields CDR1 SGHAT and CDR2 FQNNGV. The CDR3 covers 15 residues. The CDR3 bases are TGTGCCAGCAAGGGAGGGGGGTTCTATAATTCACCCCTCCACTTT. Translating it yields CASKGGGFYNSPLHF.

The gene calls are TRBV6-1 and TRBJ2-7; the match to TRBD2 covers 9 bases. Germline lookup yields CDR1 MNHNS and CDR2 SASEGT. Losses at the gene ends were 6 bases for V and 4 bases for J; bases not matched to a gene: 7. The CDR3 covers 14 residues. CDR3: CASSRASGTYEQYF. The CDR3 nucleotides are TGTGCCAGCAGCCGGGCTAGCGGGACGTACGAGCAGTACTTC.

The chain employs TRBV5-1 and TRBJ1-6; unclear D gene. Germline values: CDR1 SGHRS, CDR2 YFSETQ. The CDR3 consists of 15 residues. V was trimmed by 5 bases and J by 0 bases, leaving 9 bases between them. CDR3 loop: CASSEGSSYNSPLHF. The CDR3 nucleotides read TGCGCCAGCAGTGAAGGGAGCTCCTATAATTCACCCCTCCACTTT.